A selection of T cell receptor beta chains follows, all from one sample in a study of neurological immune-mediated disorders. TCRdb itself ran the 5' RACE reads through MiXCR, one entry per CDR3 protein. This table has approximately 40,000 distinct CDR3 sequences, roughly 15% appearing once. Sequenced material: CD4+ T cells from blood. All receptors derive from a woman aged 55 to 70 with HTLV-1-associated myelopathy (HAM/TSP). Both conserved end residues are trimmed from each CDR3. Each record gives: V gene, J gene, clone size, CDR3 protein. Size tells how often a clone was seen (once, few, many) or the class of an expanded clone, and some rows leave it out.

TRBV6-1	TRBJ2-6	many	ASGFPSSTRRGANVLT
TRBV20-1	TRBJ1-1	many	SAGRAF
TRBV2	TRBJ2-1	few	ASSGRGNWLNEQF
TRBV2	TRBJ2-3	many	ASSERLYTQY
TRBV18	TRBJ2-7	many	ASSPMGGGLSYEQY
TRBV20-1	TRBJ2-5	many	SATQETQY
TRBV4-2	TRBJ2-3	many	ASSQSPGQTTDTQY
TRBV7-9	TRBJ2-3	many	ASSLATGVGTDTQY
TRBV7-7	TRBJ2-5	once	ASSLASVFGETQY
TRBV20-1	TRBJ2-3	many	SARELGSGTGSTDTQY
TRBV5-1	TRBJ2-3	many	ASSLVYSDTQY
TRBV5-6	TRBJ1-5	many	ASSNWRSVNQPQH
TRBV15	TRBJ2-3	many	ATSARSGGTDTQY
TRBV30	TRBJ2-1	.	AWSVAPMVSGNEQF
TRBV20-1	TRBJ2-3	many	SARDPERDTQY
TRBV18	TRBJ2-1	many	ASSRKLAGGYNEQF
TRBV5-1	TRBJ1-1	.	ASSLQLSTEAF
TRBV9	TRBJ2-3	many	ASSLSGVTTDTQY